The 15 T cell receptor beta chains presented below share a single source sample, sequenced in a study of T cells in women clearing cervical HPV infection. The assay was immunoSEQ multiplex PCR, and TCRdb's table has in-frame clones only and misses some. The ten top clones account for approximately 16%, within a sample of 25,000 to 35,000 clones. Input material: blood buffy coat. Every receptor here comes from a woman aged 18 to 75 with a cervical HPV16 infection that either progressed to CIN3+ or cleared (not recorded which).

As regards this clone: The read comes to an end 3 residues before the CDR3 does, leaving the germline J gene to fill in the end. The chain carries TRBV23-1 and TRBJ2-2; no clear D. TRBV23-1 is given ORF status, its function remaining uncertain. The CDR3 extends over 17 amino acids. Trimming removed 2 bases at V and 4 bases at J, with 17 bases between. The CDR3 protein is CASSQLDPSRLTGELFF. The CDR3 DNA, read in part, is TGCGCCAGCAGTCAACTTGACCCTTCTAGGCTCACCGGGGAG.

Details on this clone: The sequence runs out 3 residues before the end of the CDR3; the remainder is reconstructed from the germline J gene. This chain joins TRBV7-3 and TRBJ2-1; 7 bases agree with TRBD1. CDR1 SGHTA and CDR2 FQGTGA come from the germline V gene. J gave up 5 bases and V 1 base, and 11 bases lay outside the gene matches. The CDR3 extends over 17 amino acids. The part of the CDR3 DNA that was read is TGTGCCAGCAGCTTAATTCCGGTAGCCAGGGGGAACAATGAG. It encodes CASSLIPVARGNNE. The whole CDR3 sequence reads CASSLIPVARGNNEQFF.

Incomplete CDR3 DNA: TGTGCCAGCAGCCAAGAGCTCAGCTCTGGAAACACC. This codes for CASSQELSSGNT. The entire CDR3 is CASSQELSSGNTIYF. This rearrangement joins TRBV3-1 (or the pseudogene TRBV3-2) to TRBJ1-3, with no clear D. The DNA ends 3 residues before the CDR3 does, and the rest of the CDR3 is filled in from the germline J gene. CDR1 and CDR2 (germline): LGHDT, YNNKEL (reference sequence). This CDR3 contains 15 residues. V lost 0 bases and J 0 bases, leaving 6 bases between the germline ends.

A note on this clone: Read sequence stops 3 residues before the CDR3 end, and the germline J gene provides the missing end. The chain has TRBV12-3 or TRBV12-4 and TRBJ2-3; TRBD2 is a possible D gene (7 bases). V was shortened by 5 bases and J by 6 bases, with 9 bases between the two germline ends. The CDR3 has 12 residues. The sequenced part of the CDR3 DNA is TGTGCCAGCAGTAGGGGGGGGGATACG. It translates to CASSRGGDT. In full, the CDR3 reads CASSRGGDTQYF.

The CDR3 loop reads CASSFRLAGVETQYF. The sequenced CDR3 bases are TGTGCCAGCAGCTTCAGACTAGCGGGAGTGGAGACC. The J gene is TRBJ2-5, the V gene TRBV7-9; 12 bases fit TRBD2. The sequenced fragment ends 3 residues before the CDR3 boundary, so the rest is inferred from the germline J gene. The germline V gene has CDR1 SEHNR and CDR2 FQNEAQ (reference sequence). With V trimmed by 3 bases and J by 5 bases, 4 bases remained unmatched. The CDR3 runs to 15 residues.

In regard to this clone: The read ends 3 residues early relative to the CDR3; the germline J gene fills the gap. The chain has TRBV7-2 and TRBJ2-1, with TRBD2 matching 7 bases. This CDR3 is built from 15 residues. Germline loops: CDR1 SGHTA, CDR2 FQGNSA. After removal of 0 bases from V and 2 bases from J, the junction contained 1 base not matched to a gene. The CDR3 bases that were read are TGTGCCAGCAGCTTAGCGGGGGGGACCTACAATGAG. As protein: CASSLAGGTYNE. The whole CDR3 sequence is CASSLAGGTYNEQFF.

As concerns this clone: The CDR3 end lies 3 residues beyond the end of the read and is filled in from the germline J gene. The chain has TRBV6-2 or TRBV6-3 and TRBJ1-5; D unresolved. The CDR3 extends over 12 amino acids. Germline V gene sequence: CDR1 MNHEY, CDR2 SVGEGT. V lost 6 bases, J lost 4 bases, and 7 bases lay in between. The CDR3 DNA, read in part, is TGTGCCAGCAGCCCCAGGAATCAGCCC. Amino acid sequence: CASSPRNQP. The whole CDR3 protein reads CASSPRNQPQHF.

About this clone itself: The read ends 3 residues early relative to the CDR3; the germline J gene fills the gap. This chain links TRBV5-1 with TRBJ1-3; no clear D. Germline V lookup: CDR1 SGHRS, CDR2 YFSETQ. The length of the CDR3 is 17 residues. Trimming took off 0 bases at V and 1 base at J, with 14 bases between the two ends. The covered CDR3 bases are TGCGCCAGCAGCTTGGACCCCCCGTCAACTTCTGGAAACACC. Protein sequence: CASSLDPPSTSGNT. The full CDR3 protein is CASSLDPPSTSGNTIYF.

Remarks on this clone: The read ends 3 residues early relative to the CDR3; the germline J gene fills the gap. This chain connects TRBV6-1 to TRBJ1-5; the D gene is possibly TRBD1 (6 bases). The V end was cut by 3 bases, the J end by 3 bases, with 15 bases between. The V gene's germline CDR1 is MNHNS and CDR2 SASEGT. CDR3 length: 16 residues. The sequenced part of the CDR3 DNA is TGTGCCAGCAGTGATGTTGGAGGGGGTGTCAATCAGCCC. It translates to CASSDVGGGVNQP. The full CDR3 reads CASSDVGGGVNQPQHF.

CDR3 sequence reads: CASGTSGSEYTDTQYF. The sequenced CDR3 bases are TGTGCCAGCGGGACTAGCGGGAGCGAGTACACAGATACG. This rearrangement joins TRBV19 to TRBJ2-3, with TRBD2 identical over 14 bases. Read data end 3 residues before the CDR3 end; the end is taken from the germline J gene. The CDR3 contains 16 residues. V lost 9 bases to trimming and J lost 2 bases; unmatched junction nucleotides: 7. Germline CDR1 LNHDA, CDR2 SQIVND (reference sequence).

Concerning this clone: The read terminates 3 residues ahead of where the CDR3 ends, so the germline J gene completes it. V and J are TRBV5-1 and TRBJ2-3; TRBD2 matches at 7 bases. Trimming removed 4 bases from V and 4 bases from J; junction bases left unmatched: 6. The CDR3 length is 14 residues. The germline V gene has CDR1 SGHRS and CDR2 YFSETQ. Here the CDR3 reads CASSPAGGSDTQYF. The covered CDR3 bases are TGCGCCAGCAGCCCTGCCGGGGGGTCAGATACG.

Turning to this clone: Sequencing ends 3 residues short of the CDR3 end; the germline J gene provides the rest. The chain joins TRBV30 to TRBJ1-5; 7 nucleotides match TRBD1. The CDR3 consists of 13 residues. Trimming cost V 4 bases and J 4 bases; bases outside gene matches: 4. Germline-derived CDR1 and CDR2 are GTSNPN and SVGIG (reference sequence). This CDR3 reads CAWNKQGNQPQHF. The sequenced CDR3 bases are TGTGCCTGGAACAAACAGGGGAATCAGCCC.

Remarks on this clone: The CDR3 goes on 3 residues after the read ends, and that part is filled in from the germline J gene. The chain couples TRBV6-2 or TRBV6-3 to TRBJ2-3, with D possibly TRBD1 on 6 matching bases. CDR3 size: 11 residues. Germline V gene sequence: CDR1 MNHEY, CDR2 SVGEGT. The CDR3: CASSTGQPQYF. The covered CDR3 bases are TGTGCCAGCAGTACAGGACAGCCG.

As to this clone: The CDR3 end lies 3 residues beyond the end of the read and is filled in from the germline J gene. V is TRBV20-1 and J is TRBJ2-5; tentative D call: TRBD1 (6 bases). This CDR3 spans 12 amino acids. From germline, CDR1 is DFQATT and CDR2 SNEGSKA (reference sequence). Trimming took off 5 bases at V and 2 bases at J, with 9 bases between the two ends. CDR3 residues: CSALTGQETQYF. The DNA read from the CDR3 is TGCAGTGCTCTCACAGGGCAAGAGACC.

On this clone itself: Read data end 3 residues before the CDR3 end; the end is taken from the germline J gene. The chain joins TRBV30 to TRBJ2-3; 8 bases are a match to TRBD2. This CDR3 comprises 13 residues. Germline V gives CDR1 GTSNPN, CDR2 SVGIG (reference sequence). The sequenced CDR3 bases are TGTGCCTGGAGTGGGATAGCGGGAATGACG. Protein sequence: CAWSGIAGMT. The whole CDR3 sequence is CAWSGIAGMTQYF.